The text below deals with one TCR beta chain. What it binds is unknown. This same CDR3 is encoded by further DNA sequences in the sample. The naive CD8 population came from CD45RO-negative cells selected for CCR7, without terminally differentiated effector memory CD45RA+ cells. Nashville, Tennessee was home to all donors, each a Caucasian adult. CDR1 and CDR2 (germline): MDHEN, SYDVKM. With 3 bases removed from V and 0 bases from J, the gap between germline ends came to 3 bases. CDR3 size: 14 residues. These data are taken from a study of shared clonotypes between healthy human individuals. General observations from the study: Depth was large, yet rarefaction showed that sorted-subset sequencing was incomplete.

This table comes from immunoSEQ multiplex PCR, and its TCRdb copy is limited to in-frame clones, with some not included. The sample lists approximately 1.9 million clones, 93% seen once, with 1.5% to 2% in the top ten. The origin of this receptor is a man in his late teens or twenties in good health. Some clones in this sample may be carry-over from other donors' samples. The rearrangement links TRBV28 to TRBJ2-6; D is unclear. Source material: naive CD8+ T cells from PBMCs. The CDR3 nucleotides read TGTGCCAGCAGTTTCCGCTCTGGGGCCAACGTCCTGACTTTC. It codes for CASSFRSGANVLTF.